The next 17 T cell receptor beta chains were all read from a single sample in a study of breast tumors, draining lymph nodes, adjacent tissues. TCRdb passed the multiplex PCR reads through MiXCR, listing each CDR3 protein once. The data hold some 130,000 distinct CDR3 sequences, with over 20% observed a single time. Axillary draining lymph nodes of breast cancer patients supplied the node samples. Sequencing used axillary lymph node tissue. The source is a female donor with breast cancer. Some clones in this sample may be carry-over from other donors' samples.

This clonotype was seen only once. A read error may explain this, as a much larger clone is one base away. V gene TRBV28 combines with J gene TRBJ2-3; 7 nucleotides line up with TRBD1. The germline CDR1 and CDR2 sequences are MDHEN and SYDVKM. This CDR3 region has 15 residues. The chain's CDR3 is CASSSNRQGTGTQYF. DNA of the CDR3: TGTGCCAGCAGTTCAAATAGACAGGGCACAGGTACGCAGTATTTT.

The V and J genes are TRBV6-2 or TRBV6-3 and TRBJ2-1; 10 positions agree with TRBD2. Germline V gene lookup returns CDR1 MNHEY and CDR2 SVGEGT. The CDR3 runs 16 residues. With 6 bases clipped from V and 5 bases from J, the junction kept 10 bases outside the gene matches. The CDR3: CASRTSGPPDHNEQFF. The CDR3 coding sequence is TGTGCCAGCAGGACTAGCGGGCCCCCGGACCACAATGAGCAGTTCTTC.

This clonotype appeared many times. The rearrangement joins TRBV20-1 to TRBJ2-7; TRBD2 might be the D (5 bases). The CDR3 totals 14 residues. Germline assignment: CDR1 DFQATT and CDR2 SNEGSKA (reference sequence). V was pared by 0 bases and J by 2 bases, with 11 bases between. CDR3 DNA: TGCAGTGCTAGAGATAGCGTCAGTCCCTACGAGCAGTACTTC. This codes for CSARDSVSPYEQYF.

There are many counts of this clonotype. This rearrangement joins TRBV5-1 to TRBJ2-1, with D unclear. CDR1 and CDR2 (germline): SGHRS, YFSETQ. Trimming removed 2 bases from V and 6 bases from J, with 12 bases in between. This CDR3 contains 14 residues. CDR3 sequence: CASSFSRSLNEQFF. CDR3 in DNA: TGCGCCAGCAGCTTTAGCCGGTCACTCAATGAGCAGTTCTTC.

Notes on this clonotype: This may stem from a read error, because a much larger clone lies one nucleotide away. The rearrangement uses TRBV15 and TRBJ1-4, with D uncertain. The CDR3 sequence is 16 residues long. CDR1 is LNHNV and CDR2 is YYDKDF in the germline V gene (reference sequence). This chain's CDR3 is CASSRPYGGINEKLFF. The CDR3, as DNA: TGTGCCTCCAGCAGACCTTATGGAGGGATTAACGAAAAACTGTTTTTT. The entire variable domain, with the rest obtained from reference TRBV15 and TRBJ1-4, is as follows: DAMVIQNPRYQVTQFGKPVTLSCSQTLNHNVMYWYQQKSSQAPKLLFHYYDKDFNNEADTPDNFQSRRPNTSFCFLDIRSPGLGDTAMYLCASSRPYGGINEKLFFGSGTQLSVL.

This clonotype was picked up a small number of times. V is TRBV30 and J is TRBJ2-2; D is unresolved. CDR1 is GTSNPN and CDR2 is SVGIG in the germline V gene (reference sequence). This CDR3 spans 13 amino acids. Trimming took off 3 bases at V and 3 bases at J, with 8 bases between the two ends. The CDR3 nucleotides read TGTGCCTGGAGGTTCTCCTACACCGGGGAGCTGTTTTTT. This encodes CAWRFSYTGELFF.

Comments on this clonotype: A single base separates this from a much larger clone, so it may be a read error. The rearrangement links TRBV18 to TRBJ1-2; D is possibly TRBD1 (5 bases). CDR3 length equals 13 residues. CDR1 is KGHSH and CDR2 is LQKENI in the germline V gene. The CDR3 sequence is CACSPETDGGYTF. CDR3 in DNA: TGTGCCTGCTCACCAGAGACAGACGGTGGCTACACCTTC.

This clonotype was seen only a few times. The chain has TRBV28 and TRBJ1-5; 7 nucleotides align to TRBD1. The CDR3 has 15 amino acids. Germline trimming cut 4 bases from V and 5 bases from J; bases unmatched to any gene: 8. Germline V gives CDR1 MDHEN, CDR2 SYDVKM. Written as DNA, the CDR3 is TGTGCCAGCAGTTCTCGGGACAGTGGCGATCAGCCCCAGCATTTT. Encoded protein: CASSSRDSGDQPQHF.

This clonotype was recorded at least ten times. V usage is TRBV6-6 and J usage is TRBJ2-1, with TRBD2 identical over 11 bases. CDR1 and CDR2 (germline): MNHNY, SVGAGI (reference sequence). The CDR3 runs to 19 residues. Trimming at V came to 0 bases and at J to 9 bases, leaving 16 bases not matched to a gene. The CDR3 loop reads CASSYSRRKGLAGGREQFF. Written as DNA, the CDR3 is TGTGCCAGCAGTTACTCGAGGAGGAAAGGGCTAGCGGGAGGTCGTGAGCAGTTCTTC.

This clonotype came up many times. The gene calls are TRBV20-1 and TRBJ2-1; 9 bases align to TRBD1. CDR3 length equals 14 residues. The junction had 6 bases not matched to a gene; V was cut back by 5 bases and J by 4 bases. The germline V gene encodes CDR1 DFQATT and CDR2 SNEGSKA (reference sequence). The CDR3 nucleotides are TGCAGTGCTTCTCCGGGACAGGGATACAATGAGCAGTTCTTC. It encodes CSASPGQGYNEQFF.

This clonotype appeared a single time. One end of the junction fails to match germline, which may point to a read error. The rearrangement uses TRBV3-1 and TRBJ2-7; D remains ambiguous. CDR3 size: 13 residues. Germline CDR1 and CDR2: LGHDT and YNNKEL (reference sequence). The CDR3 protein is CASSQDAGVEQHF. The CDR3 DNA sequence: TGTGCCAGCAGCCAAGACGCAGGAGTCGAGCAGCACTTC.

The V and J genes are TRBV6-4 and TRBJ2-2, with a possible D match to TRBD2 (5 bases). V was shortened by 0 bases and J by 5 bases, with 16 bases between the two germline ends. The length of the CDR3 is 17 residues. The V gene's germline CDR1 is MRHNA and CDR2 SNTAGT. Here the CDR3 reads CASSDSTSPGCTGELFF. CDR3 nucleotides: TGTGCCAGCAGTGACTCGACTTCACCGGGGTGTACCGGGGAGCTGTTTTTT.

To note about this clonotype: A much larger clone differs from this one at a single base, so this may be a read error. The conserved final phenylalanine or tryptophan is absent from the CDR3, which likely points to a read error. V is TRBV5-6 and J is TRBJ1-3; D is undetermined. Trimming left V 2 bases short and J 4 bases short, with 13 bases between. CDR3 length: 15 residues. Germline CDR1 reads SGHDT; CDR2 reads YYEEEE. The CDR3 is CASSFRGTGGNTIYL. CDR3 bases: TGTGCCAGCAGCTTTCGAGGAACGGGCGGAAACACCATATATCTT.

This clonotype was seen at least ten times. The chain is built from TRBV19 and TRBJ2-7; 8 bases are shared with TRBD1. Germline V gene lookup returns CDR1 LNHDA and CDR2 SQIVND (reference sequence). Losses at the gene ends were 5 bases for V and 5 bases for J; bases not matched to a gene: 8. The CDR3 contains 14 residues. In DNA form, the CDR3 reads TGTGCCAGTAGTGCGAGGCAGGGGGCCCACGAGCAGTACTTC. Translating gives CASSARQGAHEQYF. The full variable domain, rest sourced from reference TRBV19 and TRBJ2-7, is DGGITQSPKYLFRKEGQNVTLSCEQNLNHDAMYWYRQDPGQGLRLIYYSQIVNDFQKGDIAEGYSVSREKKESFPLTVTSAQKNPTAFYLCASSARQGAHEQYFGPGTRLTVT.

With regard to this clonotype: This sequence may be a read error, since a much larger clone differs from it by one base. The CDR3 end shows no conserved phenylalanine or tryptophan, and so a read error is likely. The chain is built from TRBV6-1 and TRBJ2-7; D is unresolved. Deletions cut 7 bases from V and 3 bases from J, with 7 bases between. Germline V gene data show CDR1 as MNHNS and CDR2 as SASEGT. The CDR3 sequence is 11 residues long. CDR3 nucleotide sequence: TGTGCCAGCACCCCCGACTACGAGCAGTACTTA. Residues: CASTPDYEQYL.

This clonotype came up many times. V is TRBV19 and J is TRBJ2-7; TRBD2 matches at 15 bases. Germline CDR1 is LNHDA and CDR2 is SQIVND (reference sequence). This CDR3 has 14 amino acids. J gave up 6 bases and V 10 bases, and 7 bases lay outside the gene matches. In nucleotides, the CDR3 is TGTGCCACCAGTGGACTAGCGGGAGGGGTCGAGCAGTACTTC. Translating gives CATSGLAGGVEQYF.

This clonotype has more than one count but fewer than ten. J is TRBJ2-5 and V is TRBV18, with a possible D match to TRBD1 (6 bases). Germline loops: CDR1 KGHSH, CDR2 LQKENI. CDR3 size: 12 residues. Trimming stripped 3 bases from V and 8 bases from J, with 10 bases between. Here the CDR3 DNA reads TGTGCCAGCTCACCGCACAGGGAAACCCAGTACTTC. This gives the protein CASSPHRETQYF.